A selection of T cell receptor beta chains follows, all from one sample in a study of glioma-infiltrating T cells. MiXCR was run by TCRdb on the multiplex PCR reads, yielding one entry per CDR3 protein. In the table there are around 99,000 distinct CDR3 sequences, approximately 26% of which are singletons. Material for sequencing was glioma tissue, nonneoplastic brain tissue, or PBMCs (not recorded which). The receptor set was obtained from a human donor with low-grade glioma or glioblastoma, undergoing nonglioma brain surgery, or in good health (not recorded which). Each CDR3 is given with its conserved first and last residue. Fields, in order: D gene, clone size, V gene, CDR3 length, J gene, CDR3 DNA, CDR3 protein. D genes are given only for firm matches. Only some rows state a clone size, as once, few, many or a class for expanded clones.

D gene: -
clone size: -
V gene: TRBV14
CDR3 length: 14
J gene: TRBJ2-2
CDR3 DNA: TGTGCCAGCAGCCCTTACTGGGGGACCGGGGAGCTGTTTTTT
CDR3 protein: CASSPYWGTGELFF

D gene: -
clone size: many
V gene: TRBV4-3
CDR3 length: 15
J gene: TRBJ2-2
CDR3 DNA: TGCGCCAGCAGCCAAGACAGGCTCCTGGGCCGGGAGCTGTTTTTT
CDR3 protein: CASSQDRLLGRELFF

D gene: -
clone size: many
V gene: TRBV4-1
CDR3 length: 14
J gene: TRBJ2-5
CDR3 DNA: TGCGCCAGCAGCCAAGGGTCAGCTGAAGAGACCCAGTACTTC
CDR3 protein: CASSQGSAEETQYF

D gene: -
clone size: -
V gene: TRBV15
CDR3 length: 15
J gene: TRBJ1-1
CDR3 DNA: TGTGCCACCAGCACACAGAGGGGGATGAACACTGATGCTTTCTTT
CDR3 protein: CATSTQRGMNTDAFF

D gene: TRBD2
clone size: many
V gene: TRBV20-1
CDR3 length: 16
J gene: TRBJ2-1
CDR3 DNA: TGCAGTGCTAGACCTGGACTAGCGGGGGACTACAATGAGCAGTTCTTC
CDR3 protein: CSARPGLAGDYNEQFF

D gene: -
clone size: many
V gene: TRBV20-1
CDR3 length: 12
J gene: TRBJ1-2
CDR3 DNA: TGCAGTGCTAGGAACCAGGACTATGGCTACACCTTC
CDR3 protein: CSARNQDYGYTF

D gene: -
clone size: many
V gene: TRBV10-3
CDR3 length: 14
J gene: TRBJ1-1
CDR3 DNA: TGTGCCATCAGTGAGTCTGGGGGGGACACTGAAGCTTTCTTT
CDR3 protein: CAISESGGDTEAFF

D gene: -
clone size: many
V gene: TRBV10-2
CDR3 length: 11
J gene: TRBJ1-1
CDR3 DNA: TGCGCCAGCGTTATCGGCACTGAAGCTTTCTTT
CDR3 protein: CASVIGTEAFF

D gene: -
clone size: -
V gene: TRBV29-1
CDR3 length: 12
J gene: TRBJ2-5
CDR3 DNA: TGCAGCGGGTCAGAGGGTTTCGAGACCCAGTACTTC
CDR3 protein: CSGSEGFETQYF

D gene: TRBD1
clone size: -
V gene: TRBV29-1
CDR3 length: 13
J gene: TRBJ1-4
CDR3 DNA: TGCAGCGTTGCCCGCCCAGGGGGTGAAAAACTGTTTTTT
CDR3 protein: CSVARPGGEKLFF

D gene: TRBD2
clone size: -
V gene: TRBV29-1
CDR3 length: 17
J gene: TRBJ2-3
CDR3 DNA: TGCAGCGTTGATGGAATGAAGCGGGAGGGCAATGCAGATACGCAGTATTTT
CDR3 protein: CSVDGMKREGNADTQYF

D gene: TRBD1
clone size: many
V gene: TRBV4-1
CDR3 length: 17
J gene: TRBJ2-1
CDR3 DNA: TGCGCCAGCAGCCAAGAAAGTCGACAGGGGAAGGCCAATGAGCAGTTCTTC
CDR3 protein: CASSQESRQGKANEQFF

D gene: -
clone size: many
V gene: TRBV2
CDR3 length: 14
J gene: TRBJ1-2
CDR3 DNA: TGTGCCAGCAGTGGCAGGGCAACTAACTATGGCTACACCTTC
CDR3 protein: CASSGRATNYGYTF

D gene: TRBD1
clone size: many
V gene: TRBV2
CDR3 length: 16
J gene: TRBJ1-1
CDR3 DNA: TGTGCCAGCAGTTACAGGGGAGGGGAAATGAACACTGAAGCTTTCTTT
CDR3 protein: CASSYRGGEMNTEAFF

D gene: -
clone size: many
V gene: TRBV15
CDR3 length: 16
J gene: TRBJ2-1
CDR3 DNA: TGTGCCACCAGTCCCGATCCCAGGGGGGCTAGGTCAGGGCAGTTCTTC
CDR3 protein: CATSPDPRGARSGQFF

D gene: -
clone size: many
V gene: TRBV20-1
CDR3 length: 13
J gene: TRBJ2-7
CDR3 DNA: TGCAGTGCCCTCGTACCTACAGGACTAGAGCAGTACTTC
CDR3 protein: CSALVPTGLEQYF

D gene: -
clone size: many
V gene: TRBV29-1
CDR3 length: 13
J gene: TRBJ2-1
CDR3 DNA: TGCAGCGTTGAAGCGCCAGGCTACAATGAGCAGTTCTTC
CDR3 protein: CSVEAPGYNEQFF

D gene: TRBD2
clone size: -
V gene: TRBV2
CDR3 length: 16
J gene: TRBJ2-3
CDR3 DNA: TGTGCCAGCAGTGGGGGACTAGCGGGTAGCACAGATACGCAGTATTTT
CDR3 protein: CASSGGLAGSTDTQYF

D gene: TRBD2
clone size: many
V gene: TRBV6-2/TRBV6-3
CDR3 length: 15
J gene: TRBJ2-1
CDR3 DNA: TGTGCCAGCAGTCCCCCACTAGCGGGCTACAATGAGCAGTTCTTC
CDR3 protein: CASSPPLAGYNEQFF

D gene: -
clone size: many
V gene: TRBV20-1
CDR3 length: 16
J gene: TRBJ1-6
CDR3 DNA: TGCAGTGCTAGAGAGGGTCTTAACTCCTATAATTCACCCCTCCACTTT
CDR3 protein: CSAREGLNSYNSPLHF

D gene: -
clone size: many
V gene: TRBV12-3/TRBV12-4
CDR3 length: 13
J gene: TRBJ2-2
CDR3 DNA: TGTGCCAGCAGCGGCCTAGGGGCCGGGGAGCTGTTTTTT
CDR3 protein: CASSGLGAGELFF

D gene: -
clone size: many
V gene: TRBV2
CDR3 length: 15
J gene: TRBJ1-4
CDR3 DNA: TGTGCCAGCAGCTTTTCCGGGTCGACTAATGAAAAACTGTTTTTT
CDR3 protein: CASSFSGSTNEKLFF

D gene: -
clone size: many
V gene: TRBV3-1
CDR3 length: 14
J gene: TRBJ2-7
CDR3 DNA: TGTGCCAGCAGCCCCGGGACACCTCCCTACGAGCAGTACTTC
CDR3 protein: CASSPGTPPYEQYF

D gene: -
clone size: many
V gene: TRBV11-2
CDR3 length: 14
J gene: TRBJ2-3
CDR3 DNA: TGTGCCAGCACACTGGGGAGCCCCACAGATACGCAGTATTTT
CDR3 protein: CASTLGSPTDTQYF

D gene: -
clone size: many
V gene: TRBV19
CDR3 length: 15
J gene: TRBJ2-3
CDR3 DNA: TGTGCCAGCCAACTCAGGGGAATAAGCACAGATACGCAGTATTTT
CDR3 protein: CASQLRGISTDTQYF

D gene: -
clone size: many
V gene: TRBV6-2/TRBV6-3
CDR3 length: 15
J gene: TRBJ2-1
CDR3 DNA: TGTGCCAGCAGTTACCCGTCGAACTTGTACAATGAGCAGTTCTTC
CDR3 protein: CASSYPSNLYNEQFF

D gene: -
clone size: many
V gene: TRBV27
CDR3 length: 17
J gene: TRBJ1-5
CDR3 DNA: TGTGCCAGCAGCCCTTGGGGACCCGCCAGTAGCAATCAGCCCCAGCATTTT
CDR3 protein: CASSPWGPASSNQPQHF

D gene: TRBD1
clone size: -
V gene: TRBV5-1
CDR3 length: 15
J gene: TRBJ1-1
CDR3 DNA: TGCGCCAGCAGCCCCATAGCAGGGGGAGGGACTGAAGCTTTCTTT
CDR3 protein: CASSPIAGGGTEAFF

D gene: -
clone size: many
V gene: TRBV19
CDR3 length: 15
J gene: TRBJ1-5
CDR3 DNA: TGTGCCAGTGACACGAAGGGGGTCGCCTATCAGCCCCAGCATTTT
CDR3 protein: CASDTKGVAYQPQHF

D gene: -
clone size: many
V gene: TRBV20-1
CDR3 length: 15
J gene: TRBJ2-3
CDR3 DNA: TGCAGTGCTCTTCGGGGGGCCGGACTCACAGATACGCAGTATTTT
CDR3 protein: CSALRGAGLTDTQYF

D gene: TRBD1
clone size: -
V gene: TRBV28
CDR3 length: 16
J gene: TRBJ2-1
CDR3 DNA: TGTGCCAGCAGATGGACAGGGAGATCCCACTACAATGAGCGGTTCTTC
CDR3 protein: CASRWTGRSHYNERFF

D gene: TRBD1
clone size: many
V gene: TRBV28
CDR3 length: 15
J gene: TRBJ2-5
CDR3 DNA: TGTGCCAGCAGTTCTACCGGGACAGCTCAAGAGACCCAGTACTTC
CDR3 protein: CASSSTGTAQETQYF

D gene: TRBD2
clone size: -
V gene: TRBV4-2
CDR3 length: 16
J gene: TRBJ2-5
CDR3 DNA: TGTGCCAGCAGCCACCCTAGCGGGGGGGTCCAAGAGACCCAGTACTTC
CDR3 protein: CASSHPSGGVQETQYF

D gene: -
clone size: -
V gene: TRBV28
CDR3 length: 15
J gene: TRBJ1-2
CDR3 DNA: TGTGCCAGCAGCACTTTAGGGCGGATAGTCTATGTCTACACCTTC
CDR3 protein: CASSTLGRIVYVYTF